A selection of T cell receptor beta chains follows, all from one sample in a study of cytomegalovirus exposure and HLA in healthy donors. Using immunoSEQ multiplex PCR, the repertoire was profiled, and TCRdb retains in-frame clones only, with some absent. The data show hundreds of thousands of clones, with 86% seen just once and 0.8% to 0.85% held by the top ten. The sequencing sample was made of PBMCs. The receptor set was obtained from a woman between 18 and 29 years old in good health and CMV-seronegative. Each CDR3 is given with its conserved first and last residue. The D gene is left open where the match is weak. Only part of the rows carry a size: once, few, many, or a class if the clone is expanded.

V gene: TRBV28; D gene: TRBD1; clone size: -; J gene: TRBJ2-7; CDR3 protein: CASKGQGLHEQYF; CDR3 DNA: TGTGCCAGCAAGGGACAGGGACTCCACGAGCAGTACTTC
V gene: TRBV28; D gene: TRBD1; clone size: -; J gene: TRBJ1-1; CDR3 protein: CASRGQVGTEAFF; CDR3 DNA: TGTGCCAGCAGAGGACAGGTCGGCACTGAAGCTTTCTTT
V gene: TRBV5-6; D gene: TRBD2; clone size: once; J gene: TRBJ2-1; CDR3 protein: CASSLVFSGKLYNEQFF; CDR3 DNA: TGTGCCAGCAGCTTGGTTTTTAGCGGGAAACTCTACAATGAGCAGTTCTTC
V gene: TRBV9; D gene: TRBD2; clone size: -; J gene: TRBJ2-3; CDR3 protein: CASSALAGVGDTQYF; CDR3 DNA: TGTGCCAGCAGCGCGCTAGCGGGAGTAGGTGATACGCAGTATTTT
V gene: TRBV27; D gene: -; clone size: -; J gene: TRBJ2-1; CDR3 protein: CASSFTGNPYNEQFF; CDR3 DNA: TGTGCCAGCAGTTTCACGGGGAATCCCTACAATGAGCAGTTCTTC
V gene: TRBV28; D gene: -; clone size: once; J gene: TRBJ2-7; CDR3 protein: CASSSRQSSPGEQYF; CDR3 DNA: TGTGCCAGCAGTTCTAGACAGAGTTCTCCTGGAGAGCAGTACTTC
V gene: TRBV2; D gene: -; clone size: -; J gene: TRBJ2-7; CDR3 protein: CASSLYEQYF; CDR3 DNA: TGTGCCAGCAGCCTCTACGAGCAGTACTTC
V gene: TRBV28; D gene: TRBD1; clone size: -; J gene: TRBJ1-6; CDR3 protein: CASSLVQGDSPLHF; CDR3 DNA: TGTGCCAGCAGTTTGGTACAGGGGGATTCACCCCTCCACTTT
V gene: TRBV10-3; D gene: -; clone size: -; J gene: TRBJ1-3; CDR3 protein: CAISESSGENTIYF; CDR3 DNA: TGTGCCATCAGTGAGTCGTCAGGGGAAAACACCATATATTTT
V gene: TRBV11-1; D gene: -; clone size: few; J gene: TRBJ2-7; CDR3 protein: CASSLAPTPGEQYF; CDR3 DNA: TGTGCCAGCAGCTTAGCGCCCACCCCAGGGGAGCAGTACTTC
V gene: TRBV6-5; D gene: -; clone size: -; J gene: TRBJ1-3; CDR3 protein: CASSKPGVAGNTIYF; CDR3 DNA: TGTGCCAGCAGTAAGCCGGGTGTCGCAGGAAACACCATATATTTT
V gene: TRBV11-2; D gene: -; clone size: -; J gene: TRBJ2-1; CDR3 protein: CASSLGGRRGEQFF; CDR3 DNA: TGTGCCAGCAGCTTAGGGGGGAGGAGGGGTGAGCAGTTCTTC
V gene: TRBV2; D gene: TRBD2; clone size: -; J gene: TRBJ2-7; CDR3 protein: CASKPSGRASSYEQYF; CDR3 DNA: TGTGCCAGCAAACCTAGCGGGAGGGCGAGCTCCTACGAGCAGTACTTC
V gene: TRBV27; D gene: TRBD1; clone size: -; J gene: TRBJ2-7; CDR3 protein: CASSTQGLYYEQYF; CDR3 DNA: TGTGCCAGCAGTACACAGGGGCTGTACTACGAGCAGTACTTC
V gene: TRBV5-1; D gene: -; clone size: once; J gene: TRBJ1-4; CDR3 protein: CASSAKGEANEKLFF; CDR3 DNA: TGCGCCAGCAGCGCAAAAGGGGAGGCTAATGAAAAACTGTTTTTT
V gene: TRBV9; D gene: -; clone size: -; J gene: TRBJ2-3; CDR3 protein: CASSPSGGSSTDTQYF; CDR3 DNA: TGTGCCAGCAGCCCTTCGGGTGGGTCGAGCACAGATACGCAGTATTTT
V gene: TRBV2; D gene: -; clone size: -; J gene: TRBJ2-5; CDR3 protein: CASTRESVQETQYF; CDR3 DNA: TGTGCCAGCACGAGGGAGTCAGTCCAAGAGACCCAGTACTTC